This TCR beta chain was sequenced during a study of T cells in Graves' hyperthyroidism and ophthalmopathy. This clonotype was detected a few times. V was clipped by 6 bases and J by 6 bases; unmatched bases: 13. The CDR3 totals 16 residues. CDR1 and CDR2 (germline): LGHDT, YNNKEL (reference sequence). Amplified TCR beta CDR3 regions came from RNA transcripts. Initially, a first-round RT-PCR of the TCR CDR3 employed the HTBI primer set. TCRdb analysed the multiplex PCR reads with MiXCR anew, one entry per CDR3 protein. The data contain around 290,000 distinct CDR3 sequences, approximately 15% of them seen just once; the ten biggest clones take up 6.5% to 10%.

The TCR originated in a woman in her forties with Graves' hyperthyroidism. Sequencing input: blood. This chain links TRBV3-1 with TRBJ2-1, with TRBD2 matching over 8 bases. The chain's CDR3 is CASSHSSGSGLNEQFF. The CDR3 DNA follows: TGTGCCAGCAGTCATTCGAGCGGGAGTGGGCTCAATGAGCAGTTCTTC.